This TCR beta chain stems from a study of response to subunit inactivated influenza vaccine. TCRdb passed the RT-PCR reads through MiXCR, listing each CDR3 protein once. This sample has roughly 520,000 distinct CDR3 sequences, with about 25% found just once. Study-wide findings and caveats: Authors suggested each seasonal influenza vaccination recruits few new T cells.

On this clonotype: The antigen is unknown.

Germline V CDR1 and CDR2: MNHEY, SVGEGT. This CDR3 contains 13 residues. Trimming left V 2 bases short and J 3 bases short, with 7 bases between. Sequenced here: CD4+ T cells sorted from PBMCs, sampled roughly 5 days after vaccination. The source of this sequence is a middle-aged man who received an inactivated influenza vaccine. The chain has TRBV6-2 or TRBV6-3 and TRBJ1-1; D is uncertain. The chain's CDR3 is CASSYRRDTEAFF. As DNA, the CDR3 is TGTGCCAGCAGTTACCGGCGGGACACTGAAGCTTTCTTT.